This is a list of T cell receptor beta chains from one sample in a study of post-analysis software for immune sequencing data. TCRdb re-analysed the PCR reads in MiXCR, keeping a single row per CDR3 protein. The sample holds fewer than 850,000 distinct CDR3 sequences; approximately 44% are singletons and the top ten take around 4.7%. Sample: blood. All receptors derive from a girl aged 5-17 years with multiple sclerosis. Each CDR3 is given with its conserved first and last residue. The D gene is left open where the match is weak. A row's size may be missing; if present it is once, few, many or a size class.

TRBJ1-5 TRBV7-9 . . TGTGCCAGCAGCTTAGGAAGTGATAGCAATCAGCCCCAGCATTTT CASSLGSDSNQPQHF
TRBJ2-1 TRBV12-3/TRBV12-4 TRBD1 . TGTGCCAGCAGTTTGGACAGGAGGGAGCAGTTCTTC CASSLDRREQFF
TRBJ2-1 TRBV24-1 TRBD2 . TGTGCCACCAGTGATTCGGTTTGGCTAGCGGAGTCTTCCTACAATGAGCAGTTCTTC CATSDSVWLAESSYNEQFF
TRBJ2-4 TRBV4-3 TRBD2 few TGCGCCAGCAGCCAATCTTCGTCTAGCGGGGAGGGGAACATTCAGTACTTC CASSQSSSSGEGNIQYF
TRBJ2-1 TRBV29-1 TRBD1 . TGCAGCGTTGAAAAGGGCAGGGGGCAACAAGGGACCCAGTTCTTC CSVEKGRGQQGTQFF
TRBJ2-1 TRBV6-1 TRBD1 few TGTGCCGGTACCCGGGACAGGGGCTCCTACAATGAGCAGTTCTTC CAGTRDRGSYNEQFF
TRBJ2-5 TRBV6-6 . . TGTGCCAGCAGTTACGGTTGGGGTCAAGAGACCCAGTACTTC CASSYGWGQETQYF
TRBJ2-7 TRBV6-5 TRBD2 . TGTGCCAGCAGTTACTCGAGCCTAGCGGGAGGGAGCTCCTACGAGCAGTACTTC CASSYSSLAGGSSYEQYF
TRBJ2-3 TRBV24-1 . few TGTGCCACCAGTGATACCCGGGACCCAACAGATACGCAGTATTTT CATSDTRDPTDTQYF
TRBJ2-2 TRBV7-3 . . TGTGCCAGCAGCCGGAATCCGAACACCGGGGAGCTGTTTTTT CASSRNPNTGELFF
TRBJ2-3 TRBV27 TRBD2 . TGTGCCAGCAGTACTCTACCGGGACTAGCGGCCCACGGCACAGATACGCAGTATTTT CASSTLPGLAAHGTDTQYF
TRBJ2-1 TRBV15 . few TGTGCCACCAGCAGTCTCGGCAATGAGCAGTTCTTC CATSSLGNEQFF
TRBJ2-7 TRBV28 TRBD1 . TGTGCCAGCAGTTCCCGGACAGGGGTCGGAAACGAGCAGTACTTC CASSSRTGVGNEQYF
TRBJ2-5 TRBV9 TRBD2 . TGTGCCAGCAGCCCCCGACTAGCGGGTGTCCCAGGGACCCAGTACTTC CASSPRLAGVPGTQYF
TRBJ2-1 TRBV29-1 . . TGCAGCGTTTCCGGGGTGAAGCACAATGAGCAGTTCTTC CSVSGVKHNEQFF
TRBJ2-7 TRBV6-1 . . TGTGCCAGCAGTGAATCATTAGGGGGACGGTCCTACGAGCAGTACTTC CASSESLGGRSYEQYF
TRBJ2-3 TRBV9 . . TGTGCCAGCAGCCCCAGCGGACATGAAGCAGATACGCAGTATTTT CASSPSGHEADTQYF
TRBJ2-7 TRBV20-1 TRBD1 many TGCAGTGCTTTAGGGACAGAGAGGAGCGAGCAGTACTTC CSALGTERSEQYF
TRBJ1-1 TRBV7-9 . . TGTGCCAGCAGCCCCCCCAAGGGCGACACTGAAGCTTTCTTT CASSPPKGDTEAFF
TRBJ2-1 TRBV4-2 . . TGTGCCAGCAGCCAAGATCTGGGGGTGAGCTCCTACAATGAGCAGTTCTTC CASSQDLGVSSYNEQFF
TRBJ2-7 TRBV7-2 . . TGTGCCAGCAGCTTAAGGGGTCCCGGCGGCGAGCAGTACTTC CASSLRGPGGEQYF
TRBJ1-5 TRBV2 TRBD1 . TGTGCCAGCAGGGCCGGGACAGGGGGCAGGCAGCCCCAGCATTTT CASRAGTGGRQPQHF
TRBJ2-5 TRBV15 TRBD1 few TGTGCCACCAGCAACCCGGGACAGGGGCTGGAGACCCAGTACTTC CATSNPGQGLETQYF
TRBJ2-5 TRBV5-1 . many TGCGCCAGCAGCTTGGGCAGCGGACAACAAGAGACCCAGTACTTC CASSLGSGQQETQYF
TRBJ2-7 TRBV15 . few TGTGCCACCAGCAGACGTCTTAGCGATTACGAGCAGTACTTC CATSRRLSDYEQYF
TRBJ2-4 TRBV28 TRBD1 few TGTGCCAGCAGTTTACTTAGACAGGGGCGCATTCAGTACTTC CASSLLRQGRIQYF
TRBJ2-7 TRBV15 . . TGTGCCACCAGCAGAGATGCGGACCTCTACGAGCAGTACTTC CATSRDADLYEQYF
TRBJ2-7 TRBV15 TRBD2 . TGTGCCTCCAGCAGAGATCTGGCTAGCGGAAAAGACGAGCAGTACTTC CASSRDLASGKDEQYF
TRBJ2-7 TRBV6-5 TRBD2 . TGTGCCAGCAGTTACTTCACTAGCGGGAAGGCCTACGAGCAGTACTTC CASSYFTSGKAYEQYF
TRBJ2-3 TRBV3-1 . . TGTGCCAGCAGCCAGGCCACTAGTAACGGGGCAGATACGCAGTATTTT CASSQATSNGADTQYF
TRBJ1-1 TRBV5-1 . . TGCGCCAGCAGCTTGGAATTCCGAGGGTCGAAAGCTTTCTTT CASSLEFRGSKAFF
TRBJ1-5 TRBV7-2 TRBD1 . TGTGCCAGCAGCTTAAGTGGACAGGGCTTAAATCAGCCCCAGCATTTT CASSLSGQGLNQPQHF
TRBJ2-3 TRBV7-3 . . TGTGCCAGCAGTTCATGGGGGCGCAGCACAGATACGCAGTATTTT CASSSWGRSTDTQYF
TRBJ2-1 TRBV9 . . TGTGCCAGCAGCGACAACCCGGGTTTGAGTGAGCAGTTCTTC CASSDNPGLSEQFF
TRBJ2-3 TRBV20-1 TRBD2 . TGCAGTGCTGGGGACGGAATAGCGGGAGTAGATACGCAGTATTTT CSAGDGIAGVDTQYF
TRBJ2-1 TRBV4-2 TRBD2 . TGTGCCAGCAGCCTAGAGACTAGCGGCAAAGAGCAGTTCTTC CASSLETSGKEQFF
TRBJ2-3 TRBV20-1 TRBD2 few TGCAGTGCTAGAGATCTTACTAGCGGCACAGATACGCAGTATTTT CSARDLTSGTDTQYF
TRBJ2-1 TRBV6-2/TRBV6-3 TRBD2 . TGTGCCAGCAGTCCGGGGACTAGCGGCCTCTACAATGAGCAGTTCTTC CASSPGTSGLYNEQFF
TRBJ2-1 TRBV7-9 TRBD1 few TGTGCCAGCAGCTTAGGGCAGGGGGCTAGCTCCTACAATGAGCAGTTCTTC CASSLGQGASSYNEQFF
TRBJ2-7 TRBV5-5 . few TGTGCCAGCAGCTTGGCGGGCAGGGCAGCCTACGAGCAGTACTTC CASSLAGRAAYEQYF
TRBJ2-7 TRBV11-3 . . TGTGCCAGCAGCTTTACTAGCTTTCACGAGCAGTACTTC CASSFTSFHEQYF
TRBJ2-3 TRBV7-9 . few TGTGCCAGCAGCTCTACGGAGGCTGGTAGCACAGATACGCAGTATTTT CASSSTEAGSTDTQYF
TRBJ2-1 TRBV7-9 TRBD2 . TGTGCCAGCAGCCCGTGGACAGCGGGAGCCCACAATGAGCAGTTCTTC CASSPWTAGAHNEQFF
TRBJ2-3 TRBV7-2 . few TGTGCCAGCAGCTTATTTCTTCAGGGCACAGATACGCAGTATTTT CASSLFLQGTDTQYF
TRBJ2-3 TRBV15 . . TGTGCCACCAGCGGAAGAGACAGAAACACAGATACGCAGTATTTT CATSGRDRNTDTQYF
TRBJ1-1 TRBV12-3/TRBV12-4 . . TGTGCCAGCACCACACGAAGAGACAGAGAAGCTTTCTTT CASTTRRDREAFF
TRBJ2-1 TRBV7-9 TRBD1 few TGTGCCAGCAGCTCGGAGGGACAGGGATACAATGAGCAGTTCTTC CASSSEGQGYNEQFF
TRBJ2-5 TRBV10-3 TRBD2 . TGTGCCATCTCTAGGGCACTAGCGGGGACCCGGAGGCAAGAGACCCAGTACTTC CAISRALAGTRRQETQYF
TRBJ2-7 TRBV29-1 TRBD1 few TGCAGCGTCATGGGGACAGACGTTAGCTCCTACGAGCAGTACTTC CSVMGTDVSSYEQYF
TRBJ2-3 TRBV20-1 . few TGCAGCAACCAGGGTTCCTACACAGATACGCAGTATTTT CSNQGSYTDTQYF